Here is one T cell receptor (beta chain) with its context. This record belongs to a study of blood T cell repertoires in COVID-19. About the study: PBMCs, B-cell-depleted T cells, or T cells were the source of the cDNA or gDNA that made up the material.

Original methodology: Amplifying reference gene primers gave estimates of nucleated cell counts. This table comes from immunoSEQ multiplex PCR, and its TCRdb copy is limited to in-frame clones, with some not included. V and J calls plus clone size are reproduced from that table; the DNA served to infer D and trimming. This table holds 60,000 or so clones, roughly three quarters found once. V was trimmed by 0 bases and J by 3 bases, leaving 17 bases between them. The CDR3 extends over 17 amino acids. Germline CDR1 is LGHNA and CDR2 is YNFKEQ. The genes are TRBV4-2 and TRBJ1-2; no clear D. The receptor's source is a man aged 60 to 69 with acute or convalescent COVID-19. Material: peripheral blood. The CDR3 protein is CASSQDSSASTYYGYTF. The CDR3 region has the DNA TGTGCCAGCAGCCAAGACTCTTCCGCGAGTACCTACTATGGCTACACCTTC.